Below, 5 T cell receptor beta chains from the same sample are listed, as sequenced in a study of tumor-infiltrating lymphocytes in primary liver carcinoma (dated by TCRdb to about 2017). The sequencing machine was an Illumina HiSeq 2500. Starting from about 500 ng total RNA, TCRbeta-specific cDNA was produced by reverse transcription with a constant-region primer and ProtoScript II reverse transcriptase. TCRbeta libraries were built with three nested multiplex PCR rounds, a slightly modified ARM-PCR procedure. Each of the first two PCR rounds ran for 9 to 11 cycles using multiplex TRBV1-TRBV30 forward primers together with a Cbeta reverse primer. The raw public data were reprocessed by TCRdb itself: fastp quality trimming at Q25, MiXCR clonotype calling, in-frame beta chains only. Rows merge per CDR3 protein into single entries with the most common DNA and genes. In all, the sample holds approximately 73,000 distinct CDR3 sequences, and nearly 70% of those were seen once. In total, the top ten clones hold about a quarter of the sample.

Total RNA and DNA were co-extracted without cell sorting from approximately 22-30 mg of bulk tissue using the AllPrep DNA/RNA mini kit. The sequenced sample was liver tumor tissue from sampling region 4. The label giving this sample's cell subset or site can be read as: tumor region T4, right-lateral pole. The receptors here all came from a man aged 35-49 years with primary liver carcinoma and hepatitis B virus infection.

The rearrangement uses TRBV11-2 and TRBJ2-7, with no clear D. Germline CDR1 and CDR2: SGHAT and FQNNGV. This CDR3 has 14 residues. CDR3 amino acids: CGSSLTDGAYEQYF. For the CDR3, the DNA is TGTGGAAGCAGCTTAACAGACGGAGCCTACGAGCAGTACTTC.

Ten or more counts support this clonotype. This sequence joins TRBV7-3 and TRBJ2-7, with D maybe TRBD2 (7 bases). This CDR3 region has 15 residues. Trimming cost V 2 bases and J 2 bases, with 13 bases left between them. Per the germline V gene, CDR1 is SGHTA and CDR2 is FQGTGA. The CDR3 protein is CASSLGGGVAYEQYF. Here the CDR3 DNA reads TGTGCCAGCAGCTTAGGAGGGGGGGTTGCCTACGAGCAGTACTTC.

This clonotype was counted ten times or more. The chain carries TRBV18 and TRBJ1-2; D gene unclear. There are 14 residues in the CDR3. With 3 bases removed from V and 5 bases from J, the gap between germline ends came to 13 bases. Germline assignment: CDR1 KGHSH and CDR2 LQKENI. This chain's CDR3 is CASSPEGDGYGYTF. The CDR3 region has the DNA TGTGCCAGCTCACCTGAGGGTGATGGATATGGCTACACCTTC.

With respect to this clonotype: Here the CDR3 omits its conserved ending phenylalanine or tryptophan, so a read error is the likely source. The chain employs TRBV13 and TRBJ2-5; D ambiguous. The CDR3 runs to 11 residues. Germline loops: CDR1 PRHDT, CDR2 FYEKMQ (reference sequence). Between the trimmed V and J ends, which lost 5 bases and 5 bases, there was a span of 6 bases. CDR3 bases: TGTGCCAGCAGCGTTGATGAGACCCAGTACTTA. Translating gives CASSVDETQYL.

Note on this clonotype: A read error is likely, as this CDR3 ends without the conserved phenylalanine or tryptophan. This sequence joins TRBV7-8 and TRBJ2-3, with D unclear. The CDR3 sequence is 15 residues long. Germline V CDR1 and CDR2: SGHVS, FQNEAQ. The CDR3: CASNLRGIDTDTQYL. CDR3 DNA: TGTGCCAGCAACTTAAGAGGCATTGACACAGATACGCAGTATCTT.